This TCR beta chain emerged from a study of T cell responses to AZD1222 COVID-19 vaccine. A remark on this clone: What it binds is not known.

Libraries were prepared by immunoSEQ multiplex PCR; TCRdb keeps only in-frame clonotypes and omits some of them. This sample has around 140,000 clones, with 85% to 95% found just once. The J segment lost 3 bases and the V segment lost 6 bases, leaving 10 bases of the junction unmatched. CDR1 is MDHEN and CDR2 is SYDVKM in the germline V gene. The CDR3 runs to 15 residues. Study results and limitations: Targets within unmutated variant regions were reportedly found for nearly half of spike-specific TCRs. Across spike, vaccine-associated CD4 TCRs were found, dominant at 160-218 and 743-854.

This receptor was taken from an adult who had recovered from COVID-19. The chain couples TRBV28 to TRBJ2-5; 7 bases agree with TRBD1. Source: peripheral blood, taken after recovery from COVID-19. CDR3 DNA: TGTGCCAGCAGATCAACAGGGGCAGGGGAAGAGACCCAGTACTTC. Protein: CASRSTGAGEETQYF.